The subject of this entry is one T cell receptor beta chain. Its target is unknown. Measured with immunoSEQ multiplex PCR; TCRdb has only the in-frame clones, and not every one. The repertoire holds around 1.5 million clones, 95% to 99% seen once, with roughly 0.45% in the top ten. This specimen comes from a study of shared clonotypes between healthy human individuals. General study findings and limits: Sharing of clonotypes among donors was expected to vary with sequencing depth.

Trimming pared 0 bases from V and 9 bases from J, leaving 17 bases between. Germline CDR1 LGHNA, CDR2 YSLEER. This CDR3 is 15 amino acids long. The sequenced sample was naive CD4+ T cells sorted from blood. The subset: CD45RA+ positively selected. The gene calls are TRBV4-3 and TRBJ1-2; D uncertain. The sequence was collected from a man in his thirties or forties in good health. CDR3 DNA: TGCGCCAGCAGCCAAGATAGGCCGGCGGGGTCGAGCTACACCTTC. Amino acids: CASSQDRPAGSSYTF.